Sequencing of this TCR beta chain was carried out in a study of cytomegalovirus exposure and HLA in healthy donors. Whole-study context: When 398 donors were genotyped, over 80% of them were found to fall in the Caucasian-associated ancestry cluster.

Amplification used 60 Vbeta primers and 13 Jbeta primers. Original methodology: Later, 75 million to 100 million unique TCR beta chains were counted in an analysis, and about 10 million of them were shared. The method was immunoSEQ multiplex PCR; TCRdb's version includes in-frame clones alone and lacks a portion of them. Clonal size and the V and J genes are those of that table, whereas D and trimming came from the DNA. Its table records 130,000 or so clones. The CDR3 has 13 amino acids. The ends were cut back, 2 bases at V and 5 bases at J, with 6 bases in the middle. From germline, CDR1 is MNHNS and CDR2 SASEGT.

V is TRBV6-1 and J is TRBJ1-4; D is unresolved. Sequenced material: PBMCs. The clonotype originates from a man between 18 and 29 years old in good health and CMV-seronegative. The DNA of the CDR3 is TGTGCCAGCAGTGAACAGTCGAATGAAAAACTGTTTTTT. This sequence encodes CASSEQSNEKLFF.